What follows describes a single T cell receptor beta chain. Its antigen is undetermined. A single record per CDR3 protein comes from TCRdb applying MiXCR to the 5' RACE reads. This repertoire shows some 210,000 distinct CDR3 sequences, approximately 15% found once; its top ten account for around two fifths. The CDR3 sequence is 14 residues long. Germline V gene sequence: CDR1 ENHRY, CDR2 SYGVKD. V was shortened by 2 bases and J by 7 bases, with 12 bases between the two germline ends. The data belong to a study of identical twins. General observations from the study: Whereas memory repertoires showed no such difference, abundant cord blood beta clonotypes carried fewer insertions.

These sequences were also reported in another study, on T cells expressing NK-cell markers. That paper notes: As a fraction of CD8+ T cells, dominant NKG2C+ clonotypes reached about 1.0-7.0% in six donors. In several donors, these clonotypes also led the CD3+CD56-NKG2C+ fraction.

The receptor's source is a woman aged 18 to 35 in good health. The source material was CD8+ T cells sorted from blood. The V and J genes are TRBV10-3 and TRBJ2-1; TRBD1 is a possible D gene (5 bases). CDR3 in amino acids: CAISEAGFINEQFF. The CDR3 DNA is TGTGCCATCAGTGAGGCAGGGTTTATTAATGAGCAGTTCTTC.